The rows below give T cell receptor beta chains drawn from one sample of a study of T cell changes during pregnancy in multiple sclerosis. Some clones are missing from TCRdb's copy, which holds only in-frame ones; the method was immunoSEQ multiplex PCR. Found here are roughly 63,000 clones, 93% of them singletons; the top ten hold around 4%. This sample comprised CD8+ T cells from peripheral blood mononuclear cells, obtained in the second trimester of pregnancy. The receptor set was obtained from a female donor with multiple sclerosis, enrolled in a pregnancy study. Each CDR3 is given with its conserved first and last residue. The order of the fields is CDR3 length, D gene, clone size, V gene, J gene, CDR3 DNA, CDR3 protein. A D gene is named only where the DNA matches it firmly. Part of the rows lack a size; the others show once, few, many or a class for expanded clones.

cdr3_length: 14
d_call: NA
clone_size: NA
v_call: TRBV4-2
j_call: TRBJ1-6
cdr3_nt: TGTGCCAGCACCTTTAGGAGTGGGAATTCACCCCTCCACTTT
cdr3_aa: CASTFRSGNSPLHF

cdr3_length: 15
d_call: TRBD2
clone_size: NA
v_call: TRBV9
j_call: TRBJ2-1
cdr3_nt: TGTGCCAGCACTGGAGCGGGAGGGATCTACAATGAGCAGTTCTTC
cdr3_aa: CASTGAGGIYNEQFF

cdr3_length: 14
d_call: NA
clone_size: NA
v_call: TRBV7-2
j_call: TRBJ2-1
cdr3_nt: TGTGCCAGCAGCCCCGCAGGCAGTTACAATGAGCAGTTCTTC
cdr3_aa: CASSPAGSYNEQFF

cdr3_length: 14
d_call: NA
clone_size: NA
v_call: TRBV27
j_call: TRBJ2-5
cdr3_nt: TGTGCCTCCCACGGACAGGGAGGGGGGGAGACCCAGTACTTC
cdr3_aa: CASHGQGGGETQYF

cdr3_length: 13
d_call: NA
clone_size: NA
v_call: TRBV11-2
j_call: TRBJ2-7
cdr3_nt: TGTGCCAGCAGCTTACTAGCAGACTACGAGCAGTACTTC
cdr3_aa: CASSLLADYEQYF

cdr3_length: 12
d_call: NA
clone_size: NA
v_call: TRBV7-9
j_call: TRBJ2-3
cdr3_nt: TGTGCCAGCAGGCTAGACACAGATACGCAGTATTTT
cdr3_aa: CASRLDTDTQYF

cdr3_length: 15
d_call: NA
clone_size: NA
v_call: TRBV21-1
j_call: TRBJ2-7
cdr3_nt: TGTGCCAGCAGACGAACAGGGGCTAGCTCCTACGAGCAGTACTTC
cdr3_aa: CASRRTGASSYEQYF

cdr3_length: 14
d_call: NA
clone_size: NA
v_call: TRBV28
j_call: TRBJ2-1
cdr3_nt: TGTGCCAGCAGTCCCGCCGGGACTTACAATGAGCAGTTCTTC
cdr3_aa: CASSPAGTYNEQFF

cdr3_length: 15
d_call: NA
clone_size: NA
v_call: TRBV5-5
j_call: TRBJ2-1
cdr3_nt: TGTGCCAGCAGCGTAACCAGGGGCACCTACAATGAGCAGTTCTTC
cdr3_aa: CASSVTRGTYNEQFF

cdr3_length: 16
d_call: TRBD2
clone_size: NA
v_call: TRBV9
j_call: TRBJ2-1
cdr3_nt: TGTGCCAGCAGCGCAACCGGGACTAGCGGTGCTATCGGGCAGTTCTTC
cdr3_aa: CASSATGTSGAIGQFF

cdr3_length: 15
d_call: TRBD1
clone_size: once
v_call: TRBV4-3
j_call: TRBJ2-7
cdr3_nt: TGCGCCAGCAGCCAAGAGCAGGGGGCCTCCTACGAGCAGTACTTC
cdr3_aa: CASSQEQGASYEQYF

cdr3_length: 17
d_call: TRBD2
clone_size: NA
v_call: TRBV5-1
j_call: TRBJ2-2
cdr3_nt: TGCGCCAGCAGCTCGTCATTTAGCGGGAGGGCCACCGGGGAGCTGTTTTTT
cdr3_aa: CASSSSFSGRATGELFF

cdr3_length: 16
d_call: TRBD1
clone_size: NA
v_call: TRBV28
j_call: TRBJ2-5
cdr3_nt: TGTGCCAGCAGCTCAGACAGGGAGACCCTCCAAGAGACCCAGTACTTC
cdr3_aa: CASSSDRETLQETQYF

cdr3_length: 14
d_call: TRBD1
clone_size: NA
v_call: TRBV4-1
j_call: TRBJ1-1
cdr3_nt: TGCGCCAGCAGCCTGGGACAGGGGAACACTGAAGCTTTCTTT
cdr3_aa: CASSLGQGNTEAFF

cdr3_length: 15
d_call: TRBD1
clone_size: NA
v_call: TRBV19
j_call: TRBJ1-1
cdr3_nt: TGTGCCAGTAGTATTTCAGGGGGCGGATTCACTGAAGCTTTCTTT
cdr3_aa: CASSISGGGFTEAFF

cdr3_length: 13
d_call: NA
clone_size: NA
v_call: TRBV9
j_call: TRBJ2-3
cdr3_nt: TGTGCCAGCAGCGTAGGGGGGGCAGATACGCAGTATTTT
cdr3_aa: CASSVGGADTQYF

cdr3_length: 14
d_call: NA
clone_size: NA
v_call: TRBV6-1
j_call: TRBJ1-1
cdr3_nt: TGTGCCAGCAGTGAAATGCGGGGACACACTGAAGCTTTCTTT
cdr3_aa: CASSEMRGHTEAFF

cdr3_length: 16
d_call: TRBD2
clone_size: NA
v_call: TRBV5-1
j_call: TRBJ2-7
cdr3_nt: TGCGCCAGCAGCATCGGACTAGCGGGGAGCTCCTACGAGCAGTACTTC
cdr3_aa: CASSIGLAGSSYEQYF

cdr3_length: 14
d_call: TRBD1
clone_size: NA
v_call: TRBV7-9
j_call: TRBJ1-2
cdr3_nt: TGTGCCAGCAGCGGAGGGGACAGGGTATATGGCTACACCTTC
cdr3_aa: CASSGGDRVYGYTF

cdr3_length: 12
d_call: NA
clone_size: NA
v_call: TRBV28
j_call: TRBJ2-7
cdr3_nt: TGTGCCAGCAGCCAGTCCCCCTACGAGCAGTACTTC
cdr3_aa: CASSQSPYEQYF

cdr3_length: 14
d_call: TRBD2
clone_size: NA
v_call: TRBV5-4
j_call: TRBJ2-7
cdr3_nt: TGTGCCAGCAGCAGACTAGCGGGGGCCTACGAGCAGTACTTC
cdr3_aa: CASSRLAGAYEQYF

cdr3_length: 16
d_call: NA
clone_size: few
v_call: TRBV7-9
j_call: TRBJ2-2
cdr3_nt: TGTGCCAGCAGCTCAACAGGGTGGAGGAACACCGGGGAGCTGTTTTTT
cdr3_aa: CASSSTGWRNTGELFF

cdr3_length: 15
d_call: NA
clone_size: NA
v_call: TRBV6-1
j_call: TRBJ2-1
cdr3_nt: TGTGCCAGCAGAGCCGGATGGAGCTCCTACAATGAGCAGTTCTTC
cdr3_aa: CASRAGWSSYNEQFF

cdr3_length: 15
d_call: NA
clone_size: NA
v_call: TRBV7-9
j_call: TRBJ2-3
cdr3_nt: TGTGCCAGCAGCAACGCGGGGCTCTACACAGATACGCAGTATTTT
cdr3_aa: CASSNAGLYTDTQYF

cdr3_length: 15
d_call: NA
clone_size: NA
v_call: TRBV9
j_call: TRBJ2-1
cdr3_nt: TGTGCCAGCAGCCCAAGCGCGAGCTCCTACAATGAGCAGTTCTTC
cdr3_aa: CASSPSASSYNEQFF

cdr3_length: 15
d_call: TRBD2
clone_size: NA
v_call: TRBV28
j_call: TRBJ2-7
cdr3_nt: TGTGCCAGCATCAGTAACGGGGGGTGGTCCTACGAGCAGTACTTC
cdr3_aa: CASISNGGWSYEQYF

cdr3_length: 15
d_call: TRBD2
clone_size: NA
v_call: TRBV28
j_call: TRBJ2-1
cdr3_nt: TGTGCCAGCAGTTTTTTTGGGGGGGTATACAATGAGCAGTTCTTC
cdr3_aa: CASSFFGGVYNEQFF

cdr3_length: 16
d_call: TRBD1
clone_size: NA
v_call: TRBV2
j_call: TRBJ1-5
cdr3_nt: TGTGCCAGCAGTGAGGGAGGGACAGGGATAGTTCAGCCCCAGCATTTT
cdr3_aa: CASSEGGTGIVQPQHF

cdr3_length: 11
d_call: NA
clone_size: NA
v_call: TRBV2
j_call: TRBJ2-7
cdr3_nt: TGTGCCAGCAGCCTCCCGTACGAGCAGTACTTC
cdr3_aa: CASSLPYEQYF

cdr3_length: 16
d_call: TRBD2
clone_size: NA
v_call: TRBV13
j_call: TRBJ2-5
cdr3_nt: TGTGCCAGCAGCCCGCGGACTAGCTTGTGGCAAGAGACCCAGTACTTC
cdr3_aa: CASSPRTSLWQETQYF

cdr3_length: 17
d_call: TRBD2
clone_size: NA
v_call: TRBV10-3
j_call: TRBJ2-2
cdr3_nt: TGTGCCATCACCGGGGACCTAGCGGGAGGGCAAACCGGGGAGCTGTTTTTT
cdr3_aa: CAITGDLAGGQTGELFF

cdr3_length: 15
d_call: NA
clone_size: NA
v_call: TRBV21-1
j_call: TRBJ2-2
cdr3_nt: TGTGCCAGCTACACAGCGGGGGAATATACCGGGGAGCTGTTTTTT
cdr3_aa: CASYTAGEYTGELFF

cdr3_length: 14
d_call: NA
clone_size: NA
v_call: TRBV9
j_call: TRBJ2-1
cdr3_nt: TGTGCCAGCAGCGGGTCCTCCGGGAGCAATGAGCAGTTCTTC
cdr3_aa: CASSGSSGSNEQFF

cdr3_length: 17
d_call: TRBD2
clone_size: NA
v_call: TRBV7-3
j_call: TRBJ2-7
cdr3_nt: TGTGCCAGCAGCCTTGGCTCGGGACTAGCGGGAGTGGGTGAGCAGTACTTC
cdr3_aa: CASSLGSGLAGVGEQYF

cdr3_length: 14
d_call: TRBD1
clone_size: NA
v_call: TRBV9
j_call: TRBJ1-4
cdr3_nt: TGTGCCAGCAGCGTAGAAGGGGGCAATGAAAAACTGTTTTTT
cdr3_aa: CASSVEGGNEKLFF

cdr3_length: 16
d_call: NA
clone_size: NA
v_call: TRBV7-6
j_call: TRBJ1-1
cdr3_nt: TGTGCCAGCAGCTTCCCCCCAGGGGCGGGGAACACTGAAGCTTTCTTT
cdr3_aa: CASSFPPGAGNTEAFF

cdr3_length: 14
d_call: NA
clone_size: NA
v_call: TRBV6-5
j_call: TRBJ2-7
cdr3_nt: TGTGCCAGCAGTTACGGCCCCGACTCCTACGAGCAGTACTTC
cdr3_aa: CASSYGPDSYEQYF

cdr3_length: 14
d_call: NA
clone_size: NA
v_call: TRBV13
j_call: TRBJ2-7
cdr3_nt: TGTGCCAGCAGCTTAAGCGGAGGGACCTACGAGCAGTACTTC
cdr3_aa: CASSLSGGTYEQYF

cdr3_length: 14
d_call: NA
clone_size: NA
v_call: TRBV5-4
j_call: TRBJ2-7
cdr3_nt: TGTGCCAGCAGCAATATTGGACAGTTATACGAGCAGTACTTC
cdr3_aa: CASSNIGQLYEQYF

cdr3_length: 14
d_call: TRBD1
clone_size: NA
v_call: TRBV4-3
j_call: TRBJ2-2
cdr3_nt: TGCGCCAGCAGCCCCGGGACAGGCGGCGGGGAGCTGTTTTTT
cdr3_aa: CASSPGTGGGELFF

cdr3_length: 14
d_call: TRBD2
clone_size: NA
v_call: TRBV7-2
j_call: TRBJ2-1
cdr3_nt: TGTGCCAGCAGCTTGGGGACTAGCGGCTATGAGCAGTTCTTC
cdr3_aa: CASSLGTSGYEQFF

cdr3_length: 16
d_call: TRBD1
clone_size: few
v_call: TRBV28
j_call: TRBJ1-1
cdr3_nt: TGTGCCAGCAGCCTCACTGGGACAGGGAAGAACACTGAAGCTTTCTTT
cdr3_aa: CASSLTGTGKNTEAFF

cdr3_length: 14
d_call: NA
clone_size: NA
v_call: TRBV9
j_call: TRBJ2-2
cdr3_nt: TGTGCCAGCACCCTGGGGGGAGGCACCGGGGAGCTGTTTTTT
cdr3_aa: CASTLGGGTGELFF

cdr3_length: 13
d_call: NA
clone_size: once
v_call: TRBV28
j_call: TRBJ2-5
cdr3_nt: TGTGCCAGCAGTTTTGAGTACCAAGAGACCCAGTACTTC
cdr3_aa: CASSFEYQETQYF

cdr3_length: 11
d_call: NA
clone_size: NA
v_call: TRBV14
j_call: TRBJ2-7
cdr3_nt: TGTGCCAGCAGCTCTTCCTACGAGCAGTACTTC
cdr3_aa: CASSSSYEQYF